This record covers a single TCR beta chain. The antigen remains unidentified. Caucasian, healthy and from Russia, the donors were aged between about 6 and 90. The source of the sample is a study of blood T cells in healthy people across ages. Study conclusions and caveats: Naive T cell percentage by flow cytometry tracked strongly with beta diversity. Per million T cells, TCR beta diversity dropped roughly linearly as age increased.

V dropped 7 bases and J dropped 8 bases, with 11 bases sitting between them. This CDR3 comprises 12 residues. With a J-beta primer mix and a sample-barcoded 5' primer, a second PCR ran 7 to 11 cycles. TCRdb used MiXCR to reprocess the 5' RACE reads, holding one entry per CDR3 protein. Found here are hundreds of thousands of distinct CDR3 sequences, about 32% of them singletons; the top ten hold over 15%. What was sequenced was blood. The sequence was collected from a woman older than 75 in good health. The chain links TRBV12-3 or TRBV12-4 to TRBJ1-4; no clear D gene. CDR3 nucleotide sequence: TGTGCCAGCACCGACCAAAAGGAAAAACTGTTTTTT. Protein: CASTDQKEKLFF.